These 21 T cell receptor beta chains originate from one sample sequenced in a study of cytomegalovirus exposure and HLA in healthy donors. Data came from immunoSEQ multiplex PCR; TCRdb stores just in-frame clones and leaves some out. The data contain 150,000 to 250,000 clones, approximately 78% of them singletons. The sequenced material came from PBMCs. All receptors come from a woman in her thirties in good health and CMV-seronegative.

The chain couples TRBV29-1 to TRBJ2-7; the match to TRBD1 covers 10 bases. The trim removed 3 bases at V and 5 bases at J, leaving 4 bases unmatched. The germline V gene has CDR1 SQVTM and CDR2 ANQGSEA. The CDR3 runs to 13 residues. The CDR3 sequence is CSVDKGQGNEQYF. As DNA, the CDR3 is TGCAGCGTTGATAAGGGACAGGGGAACGAGCAGTACTTC.

This chain joins TRBV4-1 and TRBJ2-5, with 13 bases lining up with TRBD2. This CDR3 region has 15 residues. Germline CDR1 reads MGHRA; CDR2 reads YSYEKL. V lost 4 bases and J lost 5; bases outside the gene matches: 4. CDR3 nucleotides: TGCGCCAGCAGCCTCGGGGGACTAGCGGGGGAGACCCAGTACTTC. As protein: CASSLGGLAGETQYF.

This clone was counted a single time. The V and J genes are TRBV5-1 and TRBJ2-3; D is perhaps TRBD2 (5 bases). Per the germline V gene, CDR1 is SGHRS and CDR2 is YFSETQ. V was shortened by 4 bases and J by 4 bases, with 13 bases between the two germline ends. The CDR3 runs 14 residues. DNA for the CDR3: TGCGCCAGCAGCCGGGGTGGTCGCCCAGATACGCAGTATTTT. Translation: CASSRGGRPDTQYF.

The genes are TRBV5-1 and TRBJ2-3, with a tentative D call TRBD1 (5 bases). Trimming left V 2 bases short and J 3 bases short, with 19 bases between. Germline-derived CDR1 and CDR2 are SGHRS and YFSETQ. The CDR3 has 17 amino acids. For the CDR3, the DNA is TGCGCCAGCAGCTTATCTCGACAGCCGGTAGATACAGATACGCAGTATTTT. Its translation: CASSLSRQPVDTDTQYF.

This chain uses TRBV19 with TRBJ1-2, with D possibly TRBD1 on 5 matching bases. Germline V lookup: CDR1 LNHDA, CDR2 SQIVND (reference sequence). The CDR3 covers 14 residues. Trimming shortened V by 5 bases and J by 0 bases, and 10 bases separated the two germline ends. CDR3 in amino acids: CASSAGHSNYGYTF. The CDR3 bases are TGTGCCAGTAGTGCAGGACATTCTAACTATGGCTACACCTTC.

There are a few counts of this clone. The chain has TRBV9 and TRBJ1-1, with a tentative D call TRBD1 (5 bases). Trimming removed 2 bases at V and 4 bases at J, with 9 bases between. CDR3 length: 13 residues. The germline V gene encodes CDR1 SGDLS and CDR2 YYNGEE. DNA of the CDR3: TGTGCCAGCAGCGTTCAGGGTGGCACTGAAGCTTTCTTT. It encodes CASSVQGGTEAFF.

The V gene is TRBV10-2, the J gene TRBJ1-6; 8 positions match TRBD1. The CDR3 contains 14 residues. Germline lookup yields CDR1 WSHSY and CDR2 SAAADI. Germline trimming cut 6 bases from V and 6 bases from J; bases unmatched to any gene: 4. CDR3 nucleotide sequence: TGCGCCAGCAGGGAACAGGGGGGTAATTCACCCCTCCACTTT. Protein product: CASREQGGNSPLHF.

V gene TRBV7-8 combines with J gene TRBJ1-5; TRBD1 matches 7 bases. The germline V gene has CDR1 SGHVS and CDR2 FQNEAQ. The CDR3 is 14 amino acids. The J segment lost 4 bases and the V segment lost 5 bases, leaving 5 bases of the junction unmatched. The CDR3 here is CASSVRDRNQPQHF. In DNA, the CDR3 is TGTGCCAGCAGCGTCCGGGACAGAAATCAGCCCCAGCATTTT. The full variable domain, its missing parts supplied by reference TRBV7-8 and TRBJ1-5, is GAGVSQSPRYKVAKRGQDVALRCDPISGHVSLFWYQQALGQGPEFLTYFQNEAQLDKSGLPSDRFFAERPEGSVSTLKIQRTQQEDSAVYLCASSVRDRNQPQHFGDGTRLSIL.

The rearrangement joins TRBV15 to TRBJ1-5, with TRBD1 matching 9 bases. The V and J ends lost 5 bases and 5 bases, in that order; junction bases with no gene match: 4. The CDR3 has 14 residues. Germline V gives CDR1 LNHNV, CDR2 YYDKDF (reference sequence). The chain's CDR3 is CATSLGQGHQPQHF. The CDR3 DNA sequence: TGTGCCACCAGCCTGGGACAGGGACATCAGCCCCAGCATTTT.

The chain has TRBV5-1 and TRBJ2-2, with 8 bases identical to TRBD2. J gave up 4 bases and V 4 bases, and 6 bases lay outside the gene matches. This CDR3 is built from 15 residues. Germline CDR1 is SGHRS and CDR2 is YFSETQ. The CDR3 DNA reads TGCGCCAGCAGCAGTAGCGGGAAAGGCACCGGGGAGCTGTTTTTT. Protein sequence: CASSSSGKGTGELFF.

V is TRBV5-1 and J is TRBJ2-7, with D possibly TRBD2 on 6 matching bases. CDR3 size: 16 residues. Trimming stripped 0 bases from V and 8 bases from J, with 21 bases between. Germline V gives CDR1 SGHRS, CDR2 YFSETQ. The chain's CDR3 is CASSLDLVRENTKQYF. The CDR3, as DNA: TGCGCCAGCAGCTTGGATCTGGTTCGGGAGAATACGAAGCAGTACTTC.

The CDR3, as DNA: TGTGCCATCAGTGAGACAGGGGTGAGGACTGAAGCTTTCTTT. Amino acids: CAISETGVRTEAFF. V usage is TRBV10-3 and J usage is TRBJ1-1; 7 bases line up with TRBD1. The CDR3 is 14 amino acids. From germline, CDR1 is ENHRY and CDR2 SYGVKD. V lost 2 bases and J lost 5; bases outside the gene matches: 5.

The V gene is TRBV4-2, the J gene TRBJ1-2; D is perhaps TRBD1 (5 bases). Between the trimmed V and J ends, which lost 0 bases and 8 bases, there was a span of 10 bases. Germline V gene sequence: CDR1 LGHNA, CDR2 YNFKEQ. The CDR3 extends over 13 amino acids. As DNA, the CDR3 is TGTGCCAGCAGCCAAGATCCTGGGGCGGGCTACACCTTC. The encoded protein is CASSQDPGAGYTF.

The rearrangement uses TRBV5-1 and TRBJ1-1, with 9 bases matching TRBD1. V lost 4 bases, J lost 10 bases, and 17 bases stayed unmatched. The germline gives CDR1 SGHRS, CDR2 YFSETQ. The CDR3 spans 16 residues. As DNA, the CDR3 is TGCGCCAGCAGCATAGGACAGGGGAGAGACCGTTGGCCAGCTTTCTTT. Translation gives CASSIGQGRDRWPAFF.

J is TRBJ2-7 and V is TRBV11-2, with TRBD1 identical over 9 bases. The length of the CDR3 is 14 residues. Germline lookup yields CDR1 SGHAT and CDR2 FQNNGV. Trimming removed 5 bases from V and 4 bases from J; junction bases left unmatched: 6. DNA of the CDR3: TGTGCCAGCAGCCCCGGGACAGGGACATACGAGCAGTACTTC. This codes for CASSPGTGTYEQYF.

This sequence joins TRBV18 and TRBJ2-1; D may be TRBD2 (5 bases). CDR1 KGHSH and CDR2 LQKENI come from the germline V gene. The CDR3 contains 17 residues. Trimming pared 0 bases from V and 3 bases from J, leaving 15 bases between. The CDR3 region is CASSPPGAVDNYNEQFF. The DNA for the CDR3 is TGTGCCAGCTCACCACCGGGAGCGGTAGACAACTACAATGAGCAGTTCTTC.

This rearrangement joins TRBV25-1 to TRBJ1-1, with a weak D call TRBD1 (5 bases). The germline gives CDR1 MGHDK, CDR2 SYGVNS. The V end was cut by 6 bases, the J end by 1 base, with 12 bases between. The CDR3 length is 14 residues. The CDR3 bases are TGTGCCAGCAGGGCGACAGTTAAGAACACTGAAGCTTTCTTT. This encodes CASRATVKNTEAFF.

This chain uses TRBV6-1 with TRBJ2-3; 7 nucleotides line up with TRBD2. There are 13 residues in the CDR3. Trimming took 6 bases from V and 7 from J; bases not matched to a gene: 7. Germline assignment: CDR1 MNHNS and CDR2 SASEGT. The CDR3: CASSGGSSNTQYF. CDR3 nucleotides: TGTGCCAGCAGCGGCGGGAGTTCAAATACGCAGTATTTT.

This sequence joins TRBV6-5 and TRBJ2-1, with TRBD2 as a possible D gene (5 bases). V shed 0 bases and J shed 0 bases, with 9 bases lying between them. This CDR3 spans 16 amino acids. Germline V lookup: CDR1 MNHEY, CDR2 SVGAGI. The CDR3 protein is CASSYSIGVSYNEQFF. The DNA of the CDR3 is TGTGCCAGCAGTTACTCTATCGGGGTCTCCTACAATGAGCAGTTCTTC.

This clone was seen more than once but under ten times. V is TRBV2 and J is TRBJ1-2; TRBD1 matches at 9 bases. CDR1 is SNHLY and CDR2 is FYNNEI in the germline V gene. V gave up 4 bases and J gave up 8 bases; unmatched junction bases: 14. This CDR3 comprises 16 residues. Here the CDR3 DNA reads TGTGCCAGCAGTGCTAGGGAGAACAGGGGGCAAAGAGGCTACACCTTC. This gives the protein CASSARENRGQRGYTF. The variable domain in full, completed from reference TRBV2 and TRBJ1-2, reads EPEVTQTPSHQVTQMGQEVILRCVPISNHLYFYWYRQILGQKVEFLVSFYNNEISEKSEIFDDQFSVERPDGSNFTLKIRSTKLEDSAMYFCASSARENRGQRGYTFGSGTRLTVV.

This chain joins TRBV18 and TRBJ1-4; the D gene is possibly TRBD1 (5 bases). The length of the CDR3 is 15 residues. V was clipped by 10 bases and J by 5 bases, with 20 bases between them. The germline V gene encodes CDR1 KGHSH and CDR2 LQKENI. DNA of the CDR3: TGTGCCACCCAAGCCTCACGGGGGAGGAATGAAAAACTGTTTTTT. Protein sequence: CATQASRGRNEKLFF.